This T cell receptor (beta chain) is from a study of T cell responses to AZD1222 COVID-19 vaccine. Using immunoSEQ multiplex PCR, the repertoire was profiled, and TCRdb retains in-frame clones only, with some absent. The data hold some 150,000 clones, with roughly 90% observed a single time. General study findings and limits: Repertoires were obtained only post-peak T cell response. The study identified only six AZD1222 recipients as seropositive at baseline. At 160-218 and 743-854, vaccine-associated CD4 TCRs were dominant, and they spanned spike.

This clone was picked up one time. The target antigen is unknown. The germline CDR1 and CDR2 sequences are SGHKS and YYEKEE (reference sequence). The CDR3 spans 14 residues. The ends lost 4 bases at V and 4 bases at J; junction bases unmatched: 4. Pooling covered second doses at about 4 or about 12 weeks. The sequences come from peripheral blood, collected 28 days after the second AZD1222 dose. The chain combines TRBV5-5 with TRBJ1-1, with 10 nucleotides matching TRBD1. The clonotype originates from an adult who received the AZD1222 COVID-19 vaccine. Written as DNA, the CDR3 is TGTGCCAGCAGCGAAGACAGGGGGCTCACTGAAGCTTTCTTT. This sequence encodes CASSEDRGLTEAFF.